Shown below are 8 T cell receptor beta chains from a single sample sequenced in a study of blood T cell repertoires in COVID-19. Here immunoSEQ multiplex PCR was the method, and the copy in TCRdb shows in-frame clones only, minus some. Of 220,000 or so clones in the sample, roughly four fifths were seen once. Sequencing was carried out using peripheral blood. These receptors were collected from a woman aged 30 to 39 who had recovered from COVID-19.

The rearrangement links TRBV10-3 to TRBJ2-7; 16 positions match TRBD2. CDR3 size: 19 residues. Germline loops: CDR1 ENHRY, CDR2 SYGVKD. J lost 3 bases, V lost 1 base, and 9 bases had no gene match. This CDR3 reads CAISEFPGLAGGPVYEQYF. CDR3 nucleotide sequence: TGTGCCATCAGTGAGTTCCCGGGACTAGCGGGAGGGCCAGTCTACGAGCAGTACTTC.

The chain recombines TRBV4-2 with TRBJ2-1; 9 nucleotides align to TRBD2. The V and J ends lost 4 bases and 7 bases, in that order; junction bases with no gene match: 11. The CDR3 is made up of 16 amino acids. Germline CDR1 and CDR2: LGHNA and YNFKEQ. In DNA form, the CDR3 reads TGTGCCAGCAGCCGATTACATAGCGGGAGTGTGAATGAGCAGTTCTTC. It encodes CASSRLHSGSVNEQFF.

The chain has TRBV6-2 or TRBV6-3 and TRBJ2-5; 7 bases map to TRBD2. The CDR3 is 14 residues long. Trimming removed 6 bases from V and 1 base from J; junction bases left unmatched: 5. The germline CDR1 and CDR2 sequences are MNHEY and SVGEGT. CDR3 amino acids: CASSRTRVQETQYF. CDR3 DNA sequence: TGTGCCAGCAGCCGGACTAGGGTCCAAGAGACCCAGTACTTC.

The rearrangement uses TRBV13 and TRBJ1-3; maybe TRBD1 (6 bases). The germline V and J ends were trimmed by 5 bases and 0 bases, with 20 bases remaining between them. This CDR3 comprises 18 residues. Germline V CDR1 and CDR2: PRHDT, FYEKMQ (reference sequence). CDR3 sequence reads: CASSRDRKRGFSGNTIYF. In DNA, the CDR3 is TGTGCCAGCAGCCGTGACAGGAAGAGGGGTTTCTCTGGAAACACCATATATTTT.

The rearrangement links TRBV24-1 to TRBJ1-2; 7 positions agree with TRBD1. V trimming: 5 bases; J trimming: 4 bases; junction bases outside the gene matches: 3. Germline CDR1 and CDR2: KGHDR and SFDVKD. CDR3 length equals 13 residues. CDR3 bases: TGTGCCACCAGTGCCTGGACAGGCTATGGCTACACCTTC. It is translated as CATSAWTGYGYTF.

This chain links TRBV19 with TRBJ1-6; D might be TRBD1 (5 bases). Germline V gives CDR1 LNHDA, CDR2 SQIVND (reference sequence). Trimming pared 3 bases from V and 9 bases from J, leaving 12 bases between. The CDR3 runs to 14 residues. For the CDR3, the DNA is TGTGCCAGTAGTATGGCAGGGCTTGGTTCACCCCTCCACTTT. Amino acids: CASSMAGLGSPLHF.

The rearrangement joins TRBV28 to TRBJ2-3; 7 nucleotides align to TRBD2. This CDR3 comprises 14 residues. V lost 3 bases, J lost 6 bases, and 6 bases stayed unmatched. Germline V CDR1 and CDR2: MDHEN, SYDVKM. CDR3 in DNA: TGTGCCAGCAGTTTTTGGGAGGGTGCGGATACGCAGTATTTT. Translation: CASSFWEGADTQYF.

This chain uses TRBV13 with TRBJ1-5; maybe TRBD1 (5 bases). V lost 3 bases, J lost 1 base, and 7 bases lay in between. The germline gives CDR1 PRHDT, CDR2 FYEKMQ (reference sequence). This CDR3 has 14 residues. CDR3 DNA sequence: TGTGCCAGCAGCTTTGCAGGGAGCAATCAGCCCCAGCATTTT. This gives the protein CASSFAGSNQPQHF.